A selection of T cell receptor beta chains follows, all from one sample in a study of T cell changes during pregnancy in multiple sclerosis. Sequencing was performed with immunoSEQ multiplex PCR; in TCRdb, only in-frame clones are kept and a portion is missing. The sample carries about 66,000 clones, 90% to 95% recorded once. This material consisted of CD8+ T cells from peripheral blood mononuclear cells, taken before pregnancy. These receptors were taken from a female donor with multiple sclerosis, enrolled in a pregnancy study. CDR3s include the opening cysteine and the closing phenylalanine or tryptophan.

len	j_gene	v_gene	CDR3aa
15	TRBJ2-5	TRBV7-3	CASSPGQGGQETQYF
14	TRBJ1-2	TRBV7-3	CASSSLQGAEGYTF
17	TRBJ1-1	TRBV10-3	CAISDRGLSLMNTEAFF
15	TRBJ2-1	TRBV6-4	CASSDSSGGGNEQFF
15	TRBJ1-1	TRBV6-5	CASSHAGPTNTEAFF
13	TRBJ1-1	TRBV7-6	CANGRQVNTEAFF
15	TRBJ2-1	TRBV7-9	CASSFRTGLGNEQFF
14	TRBJ2-1	TRBV29-1	CSVDGTGTYNEQFF
14	TRBJ1-1	TRBV11-1	CASSDRDRDAEAFF
14	TRBJ1-2	TRBV6-1	CASSWSGATGGYTF
14	TRBJ1-5	TRBV27	CASSLQYSNQPQHF
15	TRBJ1-6	TRBV6-6	CASSYRGGEGSPLHF
15	TRBJ2-1	TRBV13	CASSLGTSGEVEQFF
17	TRBJ2-3	TRBV25-1	CASSPPGTGGWTDTQYF
10	TRBJ1-1	TRBV20-1	CSARQGLAFF
15	TRBJ2-2	TRBV18	CASPHGTGGSGELFF
15	TRBJ1-2	TRBV19	CASSIGAAANYGYTF
12	TRBJ2-2	TRBV12-5	CATRTGGEELFF
15	TRBJ1-1	TRBV6-5	CASSYSDEGDTEAFF
17	TRBJ1-5	TRBV5-3	CARSRAFPGNWSQPQHF
14	TRBJ2-7	TRBV9	CASSVGTSPGGQYF
16	TRBJ2-5	TRBV7-9	CASSVKWDRGLETQYF
14	TRBJ2-2	TRBV2	CASREDSYTGELFF
18	TRBJ2-6	TRBV2	CASTLTGALLSGANVLTF
17	TRBJ2-7	TRBV9	CASSPPTGQGAFYEQYF
15	TRBJ2-7	TRBV5-4	CASSLSSGQTYEQYF
14	TRBJ2-7	TRBV6-5	CASSAEARGYEQYF
16	TRBJ1-5	TRBV10-3	CAISDPGQIASQPQHF
14	TRBJ1-1	TRBV7-9	CASSPGTGLTEAFF
16	TRBJ1-2	TRBV27	CASSLLAPSVGDGYTF
13	TRBJ2-5	TRBV7-9	CASSSALQETQYF
14	TRBJ1-2	TRBV19	CASSMGAPNYGYTF
13	TRBJ2-7	TRBV9	CASSAGTGNEQYF
16	TRBJ2-3	TRBV29-1	CSVDGQGASGADTQYF
14	TRBJ1-3	TRBV9	CASSETGDGNTIYF
13	TRBJ2-7	TRBV9	CASGGQSSYEQYF
15	TRBJ1-6	TRBV14	CASSLRTGLHSPLHF
13	TRBJ1-1	TRBV9	CASSRGLNTEAFF
14	TRBJ1-1	TRBV5-6	CASSLGQGAAEAFF
15	TRBJ1-5	TRBV6-7	CASINGENGNQPQHF